Following are 25 T cell receptor beta chains from one sample sequenced in a study of blood T cells in healthy people across ages. The use of a sample-barcoded 5' primer and a J-beta primer mix characterized a second PCR of 7 to 11 cycles. TCRdb re-derived calls from the 5' RACE reads in MiXCR, one entry per CDR3 protein. The data show 750,000 to 950,000 distinct CDR3 sequences, with about 27% seen just once and roughly 10% held by the top ten. The same sample was also studied in work on T cells of mothers and their children.

The sequencing sample was made of blood. All receptors come from a woman aged 40 to 50 in good health.

Many counts were recorded for this clonotype. V usage is TRBV6-6 and J usage is TRBJ2-5; possibly TRBD1 for D (5 bases). The J call is in doubt because the DNA end fits TRBJ2-7 better. There are 14 residues in the CDR3. The germline gives CDR1 MNHNY, CDR2 SVGAGI (reference sequence). Here the CDR3 DNA reads TGTGCCAGCAGTTACTCCTCCAGGGAACCCGAGCAGTACTTC. Residues: CASSYSSREPEQYF.

This clonotype has just a few counts. The chain uses TRBV7-2 and TRBJ2-4; 11 nucleotides match TRBD1. The assigned J gene may be wrong: the sequence end matches TRBJ2-7 better. The CDR3 contains 16 residues. CDR1 and CDR2 from the germline V gene are SGHTA and FQGNSA. The CDR3 loop reads CASSSRRDRGLYEQYF. CDR3 DNA: TGTGCCAGCAGCTCACGCCGGGACAGGGGGTTATACGAGCAGTACTTC.

This clonotype turned up a few times. J is TRBJ2-7 and V is TRBV12-5; no firm D call. V dropped 3 bases and J dropped 3 bases, with 27 bases sitting between them. Germline V CDR1 and CDR2: LGHNT, FRNRAP. CDR3 length: 19 amino acids. CDR3: CASGFRVPPCLGFIYEQYF. In DNA, the CDR3 is TGTGCTAGTGGTTTTCGAGTACCCCCCTGTTTGGGGTTCATCTACGAGCAGTACTTC.

This clonotype has ten or more counts. The chain recombines TRBV5-1 with TRBJ2-5, with 13 bases that match TRBD2. The CDR3 runs to 17 residues. V shed 4 bases and J 1 base; nucleotides not matched to a gene: 7. CDR1 is SGHRS, CDR2 YFSETQ, per germline. This CDR3 reads CASSTSGGASFQETQYF. The DNA for the CDR3 is TGCGCCAGCAGCACTAGCGGGGGGGCCTCCTTCCAAGAGACCCAGTACTTC.

This clonotype has only a few counts. The CDR3 DNA sequence: TGTGCCAGCAGCCGCGGGGTGGTTAACTATGGCTACACCTTC. Translated, it gives CASSRGVVNYGYTF. The chain has TRBV14 and TRBJ1-2; no firm D call. With 4 bases removed from V and 1 base from J, the gap between germline ends came to 10 bases. CDR1 is SGHDN, CDR2 FVKESK, per germline. This CDR3 is built from 14 residues.

The J gene is TRBJ2-3, the V gene TRBV2; possibly TRBD2 for D (7 bases). The CDR3 extends over 16 amino acids. Germline CDR1 SNHLY, CDR2 FYNNEI. V was trimmed by 6 bases and J by 4 bases, leaving 20 bases between them. DNA for the CDR3: TGTGCCAGCAGGAATTCGCCCGGGGGGCGCGCAGATACGCAGTATTTT. This gives the protein CASRNSPGGRADTQYF.

This clonotype was observed a handful of times. This chain connects TRBV7-9 to TRBJ2-5; possible D gene TRBD1, 5 bases. Trimming removed 0 bases from V and 1 base from J, with 21 bases in between. Germline V lookup: CDR1 SEHNR, CDR2 FQNEAQ (reference sequence). The CDR3 spans 19 residues. The CDR3 coding sequence is TGTGCCAGCAGCTTAGCGACCCCCGACTTCCAGGGTCCCCAAGAGACCCAGTACTTC. This gives the protein CASSLATPDFQGPQETQYF.

There are a few counts of this clonotype. V is TRBV5-8 and J is TRBJ1-6; D unresolved. This CDR3 comprises 16 residues. The V end was cut by 1 base, the J end by 7 bases, with 15 bases between. Germline lookup yields CDR1 SGHTS and CDR2 YDEGEE. This chain's CDR3 is CASSLKFTVGNSPLHF. The CDR3 coding sequence is TGTGCCAGCAGCTTGAAGTTCACGGTCGGGAATTCACCCCTCCACTTT.

This clonotype was seen a few times. J is TRBJ2-1 and V is TRBV15, with D maybe TRBD2 (5 bases). The CDR3 consists of 18 residues. V was clipped by 3 bases and J by 1 base, with 19 bases between them. From germline, CDR1 is LNHNV and CDR2 YYDKDF (reference sequence). The CDR3 protein is CATSSSLSRAFSYNEQFF. DNA of the CDR3: TGTGCCACCAGCAGCTCACTTTCGCGGGCTTTTTCCTACAATGAGCAGTTCTTC. Looking up the rest from reference TRBV15 and TRBJ2-1 gives the full variable domain: DAMVIQNPRYQVTQFGKPVTLSCSQTLNHNVMYWYQQKSSQAPKLLFHYYDKDFNNEADTPDNFQSRRPNTSFCFLDIRSPGLGDTAMYLCATSSSLSRAFSYNEQFFGPGTRLTVL.

The count of this clonotype is one. The chain couples TRBV19 to TRBJ1-5, with D possibly matching TRBD1 (6 bases). Trimming left V 7 bases short and J 1 base short, with 17 bases between. Per the germline V gene, CDR1 is LNHDA and CDR2 is SQIVND (reference sequence). The CDR3 is 16 residues long. CDR3 in amino acids: CASTPRGDTSNQPQHF. For the CDR3, the DNA is TGTGCCAGTACTCCACGGGGGGACACAAGCAATCAGCCCCAGCATTTT.

V usage is TRBV20-1 and J usage is TRBJ2-5, with 7 bases that match TRBD1. CDR1 DFQATT and CDR2 SNEGSKA come from the germline V gene (reference sequence). J gave up 4 bases and V 5 bases, and 4 bases lay outside the gene matches. The CDR3 covers 12 residues. The CDR3 spells CSAVRGLETQYF. CDR3 in DNA: TGCAGTGCTGTCAGGGGGTTAGAGACCCAGTACTTC.

This rearrangement joins TRBV19 to TRBJ1-1; D remains unclear. Trimming took 1 base from V and 1 from J, leaving 7 bases between them. The CDR3 loop spans 14 amino acids. The germline V gene encodes CDR1 LNHDA and CDR2 SQIVND (reference sequence). The CDR3 DNA is TGTGCCAGTAGTATAGTACGGGGGAACACTGAAGCTTTCTTT. Translated, it gives CASSIVRGNTEAFF.

Ten or more counts support this clonotype. This chain connects TRBV5-1 to TRBJ1-1; weak D call: TRBD1 (6 bases). CDR1 is SGHRS, CDR2 YFSETQ, per germline. V was clipped by 0 bases and J by 5 bases, with 11 bases between them. The CDR3 covers 14 residues. Here the CDR3 DNA reads TGCGCCAGCAGCTTGGGGCAGGGACATACTGAAGCTTTCTTT. This sequence encodes CASSLGQGHTEAFF.

The gene calls are TRBV25-1 and TRBJ2-7, with D perhaps matching TRBD2 (5 bases). Germline-derived CDR1 and CDR2 are MGHDK and SYGVNS. The CDR3 length is 15 residues. V lost 5 bases and J 3 bases, leaving 17 bases between the germline ends. As DNA, the CDR3 is TGTGCCAGCAGTCGACATAGCGACGGAGACTACGAGCAGTACTTC. This sequence encodes CASSRHSDGDYEQYF.

Only a few counts were recorded for this clonotype. The chain recombines TRBV6-2 or TRBV6-3 with TRBJ2-5; 7 nucleotides line up with TRBD1. This CDR3 is 14 amino acids long. V shed 8 bases, J shed 0 bases, and the junction held 6 bases outside the gene matches. CDR1 and CDR2 from the germline V gene are MNHEY and SVGEGT. CDR3 residues: CASPPDRDQETQYF. The CDR3 bases are TGTGCCAGCCCACCCGACAGGGACCAAGAGACCCAGTACTTC.

The table lists this clonotype with a few counts. The chain has TRBV7-1 and TRBJ2-7; D is unresolved. TRBV7-1 is an ORF; its function is uncertain. The V end was cut by 5 bases, the J end by 7 bases, with 9 bases between. The CDR3 has 11 amino acids. The CDR3 reads CASSPASEQYF. The DNA of the CDR3 is TGTGCCAGCAGCCCCGCGTCTGAGCAGTACTTC.

This clonotype was observed a handful of times. The CDR3 DNA sequence: TGTGCCAGCAGTTTAGGGGACAGGGCTGCACCCCTCCACTTT. Protein: CASSLGDRAAPLHF. The rearrangement links TRBV28 to TRBJ1-6, with 9 bases that match TRBD1. Germline V gene lookup returns CDR1 MDHEN and CDR2 SYDVKM. The CDR3 loop spans 14 amino acids. J lost 11 bases, V lost 2 bases, and 4 bases had no gene match.

The V call is TRBV29-1, the J call TRBJ2-6; D might be TRBD2 (6 bases). Germline V gene lookup returns CDR1 SQVTM and CDR2 ANQGSEA. The V end was cut by 3 bases, the J end by 1 base, with 13 bases between. The CDR3 has 16 amino acids. The chain's CDR3 is CSVETRGLSGANVLTF. The DNA for the CDR3 is TGCAGCGTTGAGACCCGGGGACTGTCTGGGGCCAACGTCCTGACTTTC.

As to this clonotype: A much larger clone differs by one base, so this may be a read error. The chain uses TRBV29-1 and TRBJ1-2; no firm D call. The length of the CDR3 is 15 residues. Germline loops: CDR1 SQVTM, CDR2 ANQGSEA. Trimming removed 6 bases from V and 0 bases from J, with 17 bases in between. CDR3 region: CSVAEGEIANYGYTF. CDR3 DNA sequence: TGCAGCGTGGCTGAAGGAGAAATCGCTAACTATGGCTACACCTTC.

This clonotype has a handful of counts. V gene TRBV12-3 or TRBV12-4 combines with J gene TRBJ1-5; no clear D. The CDR3 loop spans 12 amino acids. Deletions cut 2 bases from V and 9 bases from J, with 8 bases between. CDR3 sequence: CASSLLQPPQHF. The CDR3 bases are TGTGCCAGCAGTTTACTCCAGCCGCCCCAGCATTTT.

The rearrangement links TRBV5-1 to TRBJ2-7; tentative D call: TRBD2 (5 bases). In germline, CDR1 is SGHRS, CDR2 YFSETQ. The CDR3 totals 14 residues. Trimming removed 0 bases at V and 7 bases at J, with 14 bases between. The CDR3 sequence is CASSLVPGSGEQYF. The CDR3 DNA sequence: TGCGCCAGCAGCTTGGTTCCAGGCTCGGGGGAGCAGTACTTC.

This clonotype has just a few counts. In DNA form, the CDR3 reads TGCAGCGTTGAAGATCGCAAGGGACGGGCCTACGAGCAGTACTTC. Amino acid sequence: CSVEDRKGRAYEQYF. This chain links TRBV29-1 with TRBJ2-7, with D possibly being TRBD1 or TRBD2 (5 bases each). CDR3 length: 15 residues. Trimming removed 0 bases from V and 2 bases from J, with 14 bases in between. CDR1 and CDR2 from the germline V gene are SQVTM and ANQGSEA.

This clonotype was recorded a few times. One base away lies a much larger clone, so this may be a sequencing read error. The J gene is TRBJ2-7, the V gene TRBV20-1; 9 nucleotides agree with TRBD1. Per the germline V gene, CDR1 is DFQATT and CDR2 is SNEGSKA (reference sequence). This CDR3 is built from 15 residues. Germline trimming cut 2 bases from V and 3 bases from J; bases unmatched to any gene: 8. This chain's CDR3 is CSARRATGQGYEQYF. The CDR3 bases are TGCAGTGCTAGAAGGGCTACGGGACAGGGCTACGAGCAGTACTTC.

A few counts support this clonotype. The chain joins TRBV11-2 to TRBJ1-3; possible D gene TRBD1, 5 bases. Trimming shortened V by 1 base and J by 0 bases, and 13 bases separated the two germline ends. Germline CDR1 reads SGHAT; CDR2 reads FQNNGV. This CDR3 has 17 amino acids. For the CDR3, the DNA is TGTGCCAGCAGCTTAGTGGCCTCGGGGACCTCTGGAAACACCATATATTTT. Protein sequence: CASSLVASGTSGNTIYF.

The chain uses TRBV25-1 and TRBJ1-1; D is unresolved. CDR1 MGHDK and CDR2 SYGVNS come from the germline V gene. The CDR3 runs to 14 residues. V dropped 4 bases and J dropped 4 bases, with 13 bases sitting between them. The CDR3 DNA sequence: TGTGCCAGCAGTGCAACGGGAAGAAGCACTGAAGCTTTCTTT. Its translation is CASSATGRSTEAFF.